The 9 T cell receptor beta chains in this list originate from one sample, sequenced in a study of T cell responses to AZD1222 COVID-19 vaccine. Clones were sequenced by immunoSEQ multiplex PCR, and TCRdb holds only the in-frame ones, with some missing. The table has approximately 180,000 clones, around 90% seen once; the top ten hold roughly 6%. The specimen was peripheral blood, collected on day 0 of AZD1222 vaccination. Every receptor here comes from an adult in good health.

The table lists this clone with a few counts. The sample contains more than one DNA sequence encoding this CDR3. V is TRBV18 and J is TRBJ2-7, with 11 bases identical to TRBD1. This CDR3 is built from 15 residues. CDR1 is KGHSH and CDR2 is LQKENI in the germline V gene. J was trimmed by 7 bases and V by 0 bases; bases with no gene match: 5. The CDR3 coding sequence is TGTGCCAGCTCACCACCCGGACAGGGGGCAGGGGAGCAGTACTTC. It specifies CASSPPGQGAGEQYF.

In its sample, this clone was seen a few times. The V and J genes are TRBV11-2 and TRBJ2-3; D gene uncertain. V dropped 3 bases and J dropped 1 base, with 8 bases sitting between them. Germline CDR1 is SGHAT and CDR2 is FQNNGV. The length of the CDR3 is 14 residues. The CDR3 DNA follows: TGTGCCAGCAGCTTTAGTCCGGGCACAGATACGCAGTATTTT. It is translated as CASSFSPGTDTQYF.

The V call is TRBV25-1, the J call TRBJ2-5; D perhaps matches TRBD1 (6 bases). V was shortened by 1 base and J by 6 bases, with 12 bases between the two germline ends. In germline, CDR1 is MGHDK, CDR2 SYGVNS. This CDR3 is built from 14 residues. The CDR3 DNA reads as TGTGCCAGCAGTGAATGGCAGGGGATCCAGACCCAGTACTTC. This sequence encodes CASSEWQGIQTQYF.

V is TRBV6-1 and J is TRBJ2-7; D possibly corresponds to TRBD1 (6 bases). V was pared by 3 bases and J by 4 bases, with 19 bases between. The CDR3 loop spans 16 amino acids. Germline assignment: CDR1 MNHNS and CDR2 SASEGT. The DNA for the CDR3 is TGTGCCAGCAGTGATCCCTTCTCGACAGGTAATTACGAGCAGTACTTC. Its translation: CASSDPFSTGNYEQYF.

V is TRBV29-1 and J is TRBJ2-1, with D possibly TRBD1 on 10 matching bases. The CDR3 length is 17 residues. V was cut by 4 bases and J by 3 bases, with 22 bases left in between. Germline V CDR1 and CDR2: SQVTM, ANQGSEA. CDR3 coding DNA: TGCAGCGTTGCGGGGACAGGGGTAGCGGGGGACTACAATGAGCAGTTCTTC. This sequence encodes CSVAGTGVAGDYNEQFF.

V usage is TRBV9 and J usage is TRBJ2-5; 11 nucleotides agree with TRBD1. The junction had 5 bases not matched to a gene; V was cut back by 0 bases and J by 4 bases. CDR1 is SGDLS and CDR2 is YYNGEE in the germline V gene. This CDR3 is built from 16 residues. CDR3 sequence (DNA): TGTGCCAGCAGCGTAGGGGACAGGGGGGATGGAGAGACCCAGTACTTC. Amino acid sequence: CASSVGDRGDGETQYF.

Only a few counts were recorded for this clone. One end of the junction fails to match germline, which may point to a read error. V usage is TRBV7-2 and J usage is TRBJ2-7; unclear D gene. The CDR3 loop spans 13 amino acids. Germline-derived CDR1 and CDR2 are SGHTA and FQGNSA. The chain's CDR3 is CASGLADSYEQYF. The CDR3 DNA sequence: TGTGCCAGCGGCTTGGCGGACTCCTACGAGCAGTACTTC.

The rearrangement uses TRBV27 and TRBJ1-2, with 9 bases identical to TRBD1. J lost 8 bases, V lost 6 bases, and 7 bases had no gene match. The CDR3 is 13 residues long. Germline CDR1 reads MNHEY; CDR2 reads SMNVEV (reference sequence). The CDR3 spells CASRGTGGDGYTF. The CDR3 DNA reads TGTGCCAGCAGAGGAACAGGGGGCGACGGCTACACCTTC.

This chain links TRBV5-6 with TRBJ2-7; 7 bases align to TRBD2. Germline V gene sequence: CDR1 SGHDT, CDR2 YYEEEE. The CDR3 has 14 residues. Trimming removed 6 bases from V and 2 bases from J; junction bases left unmatched: 8. CDR3: CASNEKGTTYEQYF. In DNA, the CDR3 is TGTGCCAGCAACGAGAAGGGGACTACCTACGAGCAGTACTTC.